This T cell receptor (beta chain) appears in the sequencing data of a study of shared clonotypes between healthy human individuals. Study findings and constraints: Non-shared clonotypes were found to have lower generation probabilities than the clonotypes that were shared by all four of the sorted-subset donors. Clonotypes that were shared across a handful of donors made up around 5% of naive CD4 clonotypes.

Comments on this clone: What it recognizes is unknown.

This CDR3 comprises 14 residues. The V and J ends lost 0 bases and 4 bases respectively, with 6 bases between them. Germline V gives CDR1 MGHRA, CDR2 YSYEKL. Naive CD8 cells, CD45RO-negative and positively selected for CCR7, excluded terminally differentiated effector memory CD45RA+ cells. In the authors' workflow: Junction-only sequences produced by ImmunoSEQ had no quality scores, so filtering differed. The table came from immunoSEQ multiplex PCR; TCRdb's copy has only in-frame clones and leaves some out. D and trimming were read from the DNA, whereas the V and J calls and clone size are those reported in that table. The data show 1.5 million to 2.5 million clones, with about 95% seen just once and more than 0.9% held by the top ten.

This chain connects TRBV4-1 to TRBJ2-2; possible D gene TRBD1, 5 bases. This TCR derives from a young man in good health. Sequencing input: naive CD8+ T cells sorted from blood. The CDR3 nucleotides are TGCGCCAGCAGCCAAGATGACAGCACCGGGGAGCTGTTTTTT. It specifies CASSQDDSTGELFF.